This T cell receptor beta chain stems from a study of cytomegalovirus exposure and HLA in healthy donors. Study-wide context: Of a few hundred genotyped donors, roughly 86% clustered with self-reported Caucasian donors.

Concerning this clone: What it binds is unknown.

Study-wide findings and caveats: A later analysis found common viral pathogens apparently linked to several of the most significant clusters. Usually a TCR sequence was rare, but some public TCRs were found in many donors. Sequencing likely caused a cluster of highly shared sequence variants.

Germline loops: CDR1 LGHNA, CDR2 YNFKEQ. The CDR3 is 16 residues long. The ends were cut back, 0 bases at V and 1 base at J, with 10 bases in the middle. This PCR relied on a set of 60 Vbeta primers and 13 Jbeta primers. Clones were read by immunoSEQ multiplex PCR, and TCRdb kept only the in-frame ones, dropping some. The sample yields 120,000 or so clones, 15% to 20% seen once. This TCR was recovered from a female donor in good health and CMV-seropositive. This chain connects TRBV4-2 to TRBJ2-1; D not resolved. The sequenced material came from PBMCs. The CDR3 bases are TGTGCCAGCAGCCAAGAGGTGGTTAGATCCTACAATGAGCAGTTCTTC. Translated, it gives CASSQEVVRSYNEQFF.